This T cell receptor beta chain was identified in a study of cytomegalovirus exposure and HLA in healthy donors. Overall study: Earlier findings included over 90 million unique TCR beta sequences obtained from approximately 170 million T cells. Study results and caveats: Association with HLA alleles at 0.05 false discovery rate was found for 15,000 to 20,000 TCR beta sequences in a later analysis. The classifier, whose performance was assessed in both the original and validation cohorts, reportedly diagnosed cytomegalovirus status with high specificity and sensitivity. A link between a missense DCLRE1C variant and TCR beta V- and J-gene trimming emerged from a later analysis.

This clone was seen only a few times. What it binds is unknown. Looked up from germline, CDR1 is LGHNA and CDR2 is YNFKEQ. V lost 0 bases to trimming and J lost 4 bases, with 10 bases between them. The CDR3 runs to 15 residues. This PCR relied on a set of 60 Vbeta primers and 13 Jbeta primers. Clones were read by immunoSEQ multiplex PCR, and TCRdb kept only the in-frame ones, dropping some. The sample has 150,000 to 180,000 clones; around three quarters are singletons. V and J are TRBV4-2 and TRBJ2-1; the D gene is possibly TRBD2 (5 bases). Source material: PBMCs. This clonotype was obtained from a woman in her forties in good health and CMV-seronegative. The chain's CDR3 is CASSQERAVYNEQFF. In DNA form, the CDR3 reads TGTGCCAGCAGCCAAGAGCGGGCGGTATACAATGAGCAGTTCTTC.